These 18 T cell receptor beta chains were all obtained from the same sample, sequenced in a study of T cell responses to AZD1222 COVID-19 vaccine. Repertoires were generated with immunoSEQ multiplex PCR, while TCRdb's copy carries only in-frame clones and drops some. The sample contains more than 95,000 clones, around nine tenths of which appear only once. This specimen was peripheral blood, taken 28 days after the second dose of the MenACWY control vaccine. These receptors originate from an adult who received the MenACWY meningococcal vaccine as a control.

The chain links TRBV30 to TRBJ2-3, with D unresolved. V dropped 1 base and J dropped 5 bases, with 10 bases sitting between them. Germline CDR1 and CDR2: GTSNPN and SVGIG (reference sequence). CDR3 length: 13 amino acids. CDR3 sequence: CAWSDGREDTQYF. The CDR3 DNA reads as TGTGCCTGGAGTGATGGAAGGGAAGATACGCAGTATTTT. Full variable domain (remainder filled in from reference TRBV30 and TRBJ2-3): SQTIHQWPATLVQPVGSPLSLECTVEGTSNPNLYWYRQAAGRGLQLLFYSVGIGQISSEVPQNLSASRPQDRQFILSSKKLLLSDSGFYLCAWSDGREDTQYFGPGTRLTVL.

The V and J genes are TRBV11-3 and TRBJ2-1; possible D gene TRBD1, 6 bases. Germline V gene data show CDR1 as SGHNT and CDR2 as YENEEA. This CDR3 is 14 amino acids long. Deletions cut 5 bases from V and 0 bases from J, with 8 bases between. The CDR3 DNA follows: TGTGCCAGCAGCAAGGACAGCTCCTACAATGAGCAGTTCTTC. This encodes CASSKDSSYNEQFF. Drawing the rest from reference TRBV11-3 and TRBJ2-1, the complete variable domain is EAGVVQSPRYKIIEKKQPVAFWCNPISGHNTLYWYLQNLGQGPELLIRYENEEAVDDSQLPKDRFSAERLKGVDSTLKIQPAELGDSAVYLCASSKDSSYNEQFFGPGTRLTVL.

The chain employs TRBV4-2 and TRBJ2-6, with 7 nucleotides matching TRBD1. J lost 4 bases, V lost 3 bases, and 3 bases had no gene match. Germline CDR1 LGHNA, CDR2 YNFKEQ. This CDR3 has 15 amino acids. CDR3 sequence: CASSQTGTGANVLTF. CDR3 DNA sequence: TGTGCCAGCAGCCAGACAGGGACCGGGGCCAACGTCCTGACTTTC.

This clone has a single count. The chain couples TRBV9 to TRBJ2-7; 8 nucleotides match TRBD2. The CDR3 has 15 amino acids. V shed 2 bases, J shed 4 bases, and the junction held 8 bases outside the gene matches. The germline V gene encodes CDR1 SGDLS and CDR2 YYNGEE. The DNA for the CDR3 is TGTGCCAGCAGCGTCGGGACTAGGGCTGGGTACGAGCAGTACTTC. Amino acid sequence: CASSVGTRAGYEQYF. Full variable domain (outside the CDR3, taken from reference TRBV9 and TRBJ2-7): DSGVTQTPKHLITATGQRVTLRCSPRSGDLSVYWYQQSLDQGLQFLIQYYNGEERAKGNILERFSAQQFPDLHSELNLSSLELGDSALYFCASSVGTRAGYEQYFGPGTRLTVT.

This chain joins TRBV4-3 and TRBJ1-6; the D is unclear. This CDR3 has 14 residues. Germline V CDR1 and CDR2: LGHNA, YSLEER. Trimming left V 0 bases short and J 9 bases short, with 9 bases between. The CDR3 DNA follows: TGCGCCAGCAGCCAAGATCTGAGGATTTCACCCCTCCACTTT. Its protein is CASSQDLRISPLHF.

The V call is TRBV2, the J call TRBJ1-5; TRBD1 matches 9 bases. The CDR3 is 15 residues long. Per germline, CDR1 SNHLY and CDR2 FYNNEI. The V and J ends lost 3 bases and 3 bases, in that order; junction bases with no gene match: 3. CDR3 residues: CASSEDRGINQPQHF. CDR3 nucleotide sequence: TGTGCCAGCAGTGAGGACAGGGGCATCAATCAGCCCCAGCATTTT.

The V and J genes are TRBV5-8 and TRBJ2-7; D is perhaps TRBD2 (5 bases). CDR3 length equals 15 residues. V was shortened by 1 base and J by 5 bases, with 16 bases between the two germline ends. The V gene's germline CDR1 is SGHTS and CDR2 YDEGEE. The CDR3 region is CASSLLGEGSDEQYF. The CDR3 DNA is TGTGCCAGCAGCTTGCTGGGAGAGGGCTCGGACGAGCAGTACTTC.

This chain joins TRBV7-2 and TRBJ2-5, with 7 bases lining up with TRBD1. The CDR3 runs 14 residues. The J segment lost 5 bases and the V segment lost 4 bases, leaving 7 bases of the junction unmatched. In germline, CDR1 is SGHTA, CDR2 FQGNSA. The CDR3 sequence is CASSSQGVGETQYF. CDR3 DNA sequence: TGTGCCAGCAGCTCCCAGGGGGTGGGGGAGACCCAGTACTTC. Looking up the rest from reference TRBV7-2 and TRBJ2-5 gives the full variable domain: GAGVSQSPSNKVTEKGKDVELRCDPISGHTALYWYRQSLGQGLEFLIYFQGNSAPDKSGLPSDRFSAERTGGSVSTLTIQRTQQEDSAVYLCASSSQGVGETQYFGPGTRLLVL.

The chain joins TRBV7-3 to TRBJ1-3, with TRBD1 as a possible D gene (5 bases). The CDR3 loop spans 16 amino acids. Between the trimmed V and J ends, which lost 0 bases and 4 bases, there was a span of 13 bases. Germline lookup yields CDR1 SGHTA and CDR2 FQGTGA. The CDR3 loop is CASSLTPGVGGNTIYF. CDR3 nucleotides: TGTGCCAGCAGCTTAACTCCGGGGGTAGGAGGAAACACCATATATTTT. Filled out from reference TRBV7-3 and TRBJ1-3, the complete variable domain reads GAGVSQTPSNKVTEKGKYVELRCDPISGHTALYWYRQSLGQGPEFLIYFQGTGAADDSGLPNDRFFAVRPEGSVSTLKIQRTERGDSAVYLCASSLTPGVGGNTIYFGEGSWLTVV.

The chain recombines TRBV4-3 with TRBJ2-3, with 9 bases aligning to TRBD2. This CDR3 is built from 18 residues. Germline CDR1 LGHNA, CDR2 YSLEER. The V and J ends lost 0 bases and 3 bases, in that order; junction bases with no gene match: 10. The CDR3 here is CASSQDLRGTSPTDTQYF. CDR3 sequence (DNA): TGCGCCAGCAGCCAAGATCTAAGGGGGACTAGCCCAACAGATACGCAGTATTTT.

The gene calls are TRBV4-1 and TRBJ2-6; 9 nucleotides align to TRBD1. The CDR3 runs 18 residues. J was trimmed by 0 bases and V by 0 bases; bases with no gene match: 3. Germline loops: CDR1 MGHRA, CDR2 YSYEKL. The CDR3 bases are TGCGCCAGCAGCCAAGACGGGACAGGGACCTCTGGGGCCAACGTCCTGACTTTC. Residues: CASSQDGTGTSGANVLTF.

This clone rates as medium-sized. The chain joins TRBV18 to TRBJ2-7, with D uncertain. Germline values: CDR1 KGHSH, CDR2 LQKENI. V lost 3 bases and J lost 5, with 5 bases in between. CDR3 length: 11 amino acids. The CDR3 sequence is CASSPGHEQYF. The CDR3 DNA sequence: TGTGCCAGCTCACCGGGCCACGAGCAGTACTTC.

The rearrangement links TRBV24-1 to TRBJ1-1; D unresolved. Trimming pared 2 bases from V and 7 bases from J, leaving 10 bases between. CDR1 is KGHDR, CDR2 SFDVKD, per germline. The CDR3 loop spans 13 amino acids. CDR3 sequence (DNA): TGTGCCACCAGTGATTCGTCCTGGGGTGAAGCTTTCTTT. Translation gives CATSDSSWGEAFF.

This clone was detected once. This chain connects TRBV7-9 to TRBJ2-5; 7 nucleotides line up with TRBD1. J was trimmed by 7 bases and V by 5 bases; bases with no gene match: 7. The V gene's germline CDR1 is SEHNR and CDR2 FQNEAQ (reference sequence). The CDR3 consists of 13 residues. CDR3 loop: CASSPETGRTQYF. The CDR3 DNA follows: TGTGCCAGCAGCCCAGAGACAGGGAGGACCCAGTACTTC.

The rearrangement uses TRBV2 and TRBJ2-5; tentatively, D is TRBD2 (6 bases). From germline, CDR1 is SNHLY and CDR2 FYNNEI. The ends were cut back, 3 bases at V and 4 bases at J, with 6 bases in the middle. The CDR3 totals 12 residues. Written as DNA, the CDR3 is TGTGCCAGCAGTGAGGGGGGAGAGACCCAGTACTTC. Translating gives CASSEGGETQYF. The whole variable domain, remainder taken from reference TRBV2 and TRBJ2-5, is EPEVTQTPSHQVTQMGQEVILRCVPISNHLYFYWYRQILGQKVEFLVSFYNNEISEKSEIFDDQFSVERPDGSNFTLKIRSTKLEDSAMYFCASSEGGETQYFGPGTRLLVL.

This chain connects TRBV5-1 to TRBJ2-7, with D perhaps matching TRBD2 (7 bases). V was shortened by 2 bases and J by 4 bases, with 22 bases between the two germline ends. Germline assignment: CDR1 SGHRS and CDR2 YFSETQ. The CDR3 has 17 amino acids. CDR3 region: CASSFMGGPTRGYEQYF. CDR3 DNA: TGCGCCAGCAGCTTCATGGGGGGGCCCACCAGGGGATACGAGCAGTACTTC.

The chain has TRBV2 and TRBJ1-2; D ambiguous. V lost 7 bases, J lost 4 bases, and 16 bases lay in between. The length of the CDR3 is 14 residues. Germline lookup yields CDR1 SNHLY and CDR2 FYNNEI. The CDR3 spells CASTEEGKVYGYTF. In nucleotides, the CDR3 is TGTGCCAGCACAGAAGAGGGAAAAGTCTATGGCTACACCTTC.

This clone was seen just once. This chain connects TRBV2 to TRBJ2-7; TRBD1 aligns across 9 bases. Germline-derived CDR1 and CDR2 are SNHLY and FYNNEI. After removal of 1 base from V and 2 bases from J, the junction contained 0 bases not matched to a gene. The CDR3 length is 14 residues. The CDR3: CASSEGTGAYEQYF. Written as DNA, the CDR3 is TGTGCCAGCAGTGAAGGGACAGGGGCCTACGAGCAGTACTTC.